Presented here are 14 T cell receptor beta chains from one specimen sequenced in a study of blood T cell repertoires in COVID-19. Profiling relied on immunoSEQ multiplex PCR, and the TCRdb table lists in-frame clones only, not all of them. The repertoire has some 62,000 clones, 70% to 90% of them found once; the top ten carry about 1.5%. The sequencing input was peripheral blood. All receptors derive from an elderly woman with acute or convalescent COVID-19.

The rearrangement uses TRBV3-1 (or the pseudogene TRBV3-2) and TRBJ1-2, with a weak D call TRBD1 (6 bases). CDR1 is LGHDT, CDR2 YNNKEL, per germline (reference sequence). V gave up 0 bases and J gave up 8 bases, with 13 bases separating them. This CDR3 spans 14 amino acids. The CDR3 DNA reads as TGTGCCAGCAGCCAAGACTATGGTGGACAGGGCTACACCTTC. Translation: CASSQDYGGQGYTF.

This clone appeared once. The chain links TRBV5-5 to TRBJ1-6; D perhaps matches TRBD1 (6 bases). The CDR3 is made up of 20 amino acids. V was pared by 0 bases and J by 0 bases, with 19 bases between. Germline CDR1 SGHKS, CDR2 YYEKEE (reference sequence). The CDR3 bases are TGTGCCAGCAGCTTGGCGGAGGACAGACGATTGAGCTCCTATAATTCACCCCTCCACTTT. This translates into CASSLAEDRRLSSYNSPLHF.

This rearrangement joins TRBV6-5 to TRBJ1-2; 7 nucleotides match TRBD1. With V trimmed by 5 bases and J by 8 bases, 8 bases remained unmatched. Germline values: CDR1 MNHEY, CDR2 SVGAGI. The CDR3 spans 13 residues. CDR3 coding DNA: TGTGCCAGCAGTCCGACAGGGCTGTACGGCTACACCTTC. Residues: CASSPTGLYGYTF.

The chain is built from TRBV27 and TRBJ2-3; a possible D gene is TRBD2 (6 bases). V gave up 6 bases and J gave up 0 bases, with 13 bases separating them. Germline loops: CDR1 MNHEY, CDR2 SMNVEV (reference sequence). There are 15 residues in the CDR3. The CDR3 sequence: CASRKSSGSTDTQYF. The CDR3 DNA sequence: TGTGCCAGCAGAAAGAGTAGCGGAAGCACAGATACGCAGTATTTT.

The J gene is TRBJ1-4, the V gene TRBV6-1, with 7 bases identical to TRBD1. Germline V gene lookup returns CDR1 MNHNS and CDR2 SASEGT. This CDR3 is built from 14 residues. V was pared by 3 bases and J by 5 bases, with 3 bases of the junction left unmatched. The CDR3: CASSDRDSNEKLFF. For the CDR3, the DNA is TGTGCCAGCAGTGATCGGGACAGCAATGAAAAACTGTTTTTT.

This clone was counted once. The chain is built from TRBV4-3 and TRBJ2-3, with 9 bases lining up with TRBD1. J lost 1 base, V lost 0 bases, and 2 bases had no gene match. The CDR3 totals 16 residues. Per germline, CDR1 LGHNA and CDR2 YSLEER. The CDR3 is CASSQERTGGTDTQYF. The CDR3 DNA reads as TGCGCCAGCAGCCAAGAAAGGACAGGGGGCACAGATACGCAGTATTTT.

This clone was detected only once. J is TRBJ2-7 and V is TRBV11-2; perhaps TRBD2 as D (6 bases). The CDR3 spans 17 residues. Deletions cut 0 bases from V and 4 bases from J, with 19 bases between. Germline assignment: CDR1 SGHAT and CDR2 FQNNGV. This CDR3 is CASSLDFAGTPPYEQYF. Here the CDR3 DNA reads TGTGCCAGCAGCTTAGACTTCGCGGGGACCCCCCCTTACGAGCAGTACTTC.

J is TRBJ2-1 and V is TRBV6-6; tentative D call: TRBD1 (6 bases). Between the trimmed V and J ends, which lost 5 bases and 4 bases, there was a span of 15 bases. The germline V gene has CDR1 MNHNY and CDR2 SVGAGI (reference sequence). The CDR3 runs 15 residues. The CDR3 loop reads CASSVGTPEYNEQFF. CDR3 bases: TGTGCCAGCAGTGTGGGGACACCCGAATACAATGAGCAGTTCTTC.

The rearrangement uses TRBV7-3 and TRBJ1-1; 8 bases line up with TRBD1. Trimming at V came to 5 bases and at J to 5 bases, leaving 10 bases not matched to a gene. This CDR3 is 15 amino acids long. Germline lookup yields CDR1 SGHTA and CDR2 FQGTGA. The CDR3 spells CASSRNGQGGTEAFF. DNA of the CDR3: TGTGCCAGCAGCCGGAACGGACAGGGTGGGACTGAAGCTTTCTTT.

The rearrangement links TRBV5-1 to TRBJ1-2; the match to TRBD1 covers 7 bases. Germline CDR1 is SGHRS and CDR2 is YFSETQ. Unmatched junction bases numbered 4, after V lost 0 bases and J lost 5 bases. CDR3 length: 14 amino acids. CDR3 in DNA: TGCGCCAGCAGCTTGGAGACAGGGCAATATGGCTACACCTTC. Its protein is CASSLETGQYGYTF.

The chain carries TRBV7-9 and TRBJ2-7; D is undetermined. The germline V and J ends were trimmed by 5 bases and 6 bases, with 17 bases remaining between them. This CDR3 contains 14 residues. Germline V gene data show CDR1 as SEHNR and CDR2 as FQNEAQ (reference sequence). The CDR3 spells CASSNYEAPSEQYF. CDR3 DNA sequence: TGTGCCAGCAGCAACTACGAGGCCCCAAGCGAGCAGTACTTC.

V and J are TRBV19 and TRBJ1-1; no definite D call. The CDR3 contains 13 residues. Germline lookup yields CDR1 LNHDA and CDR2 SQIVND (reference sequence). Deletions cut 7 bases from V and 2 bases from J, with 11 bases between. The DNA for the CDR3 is TGTGCCAGTAAATTAGAGGGCAACACTGAAGCTTTCTTT. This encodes CASKLEGNTEAFF.

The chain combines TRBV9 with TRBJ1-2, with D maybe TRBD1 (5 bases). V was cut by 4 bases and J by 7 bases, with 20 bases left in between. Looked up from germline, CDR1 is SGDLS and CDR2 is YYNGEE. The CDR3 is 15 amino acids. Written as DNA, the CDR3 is TGTGCCAGCAGCTTCGGAGGGACTCCGCTGGGTGGCTACACCTTC. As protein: CASSFGGTPLGGYTF. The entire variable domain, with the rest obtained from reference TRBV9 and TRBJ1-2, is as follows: DSGVTQTPKHLITATGQRVTLRCSPRSGDLSVYWYQQSLDQGLQFLIQYYNGEERAKGNILERFSAQQFPDLHSELNLSSLELGDSALYFCASSFGGTPLGGYTFGSGTRLTVV.

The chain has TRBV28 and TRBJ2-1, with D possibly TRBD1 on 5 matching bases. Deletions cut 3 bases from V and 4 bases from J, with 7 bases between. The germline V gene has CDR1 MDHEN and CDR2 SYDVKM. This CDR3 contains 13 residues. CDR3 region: CASSFRQYNEQFF. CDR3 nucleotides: TGTGCCAGCAGTTTTCGACAGTACAATGAGCAGTTCTTC.